This is a list of T cell receptor beta chains from one sample in a study of blood T cell repertoires in COVID-19. Profiling relied on immunoSEQ multiplex PCR, and the TCRdb table lists in-frame clones only, not all of them. Of fewer than 95,000 clones listed, almost 90% were seen once; the top ten hold approximately 5%. The sequenced material came from peripheral blood. Receptors were obtained from a woman of 80 years or more with acute or convalescent COVID-19. The CDR3 runs from the conserved cysteine through the conserved F or W. D genes are given only for firm matches. Some rows mark clone size as missing; the rest say once, few, many or name a class of expanded clone.

v_gene	d_gene	j_gene	abundance	CDR3aa	CDR3nt
TRBV4-1	TRBD1	TRBJ1-5	NA	CASSQPGQGAQPQHF	TGCGCCAGCAGCCAACCCGGACAGGGGGCGCAGCCCCAGCATTTT
TRBV5-4	TRBD1	TRBJ1-3	NA	CASSPRQGAGGNTIYF	TGTGCCAGCAGCCCCAGACAGGGGGCCGGAGGAAACACCATATATTTT
TRBV27	TRBD2	TRBJ2-2	NA	CASSSRTSGRRTGELFF	TGTGCCAGCAGCTCTCGGACTAGCGGGAGACGTACCGGGGAGCTGTTTTTT
TRBV20-1	TRBD1	TRBJ1-2	NA	CSASTGTGGGYTF	TGCAGTGCTAGTACAGGGACAGGAGGTGGCTACACCTTC
TRBV5-1	NA	TRBJ1-4	NA	CASSLDLVGKLFF	TGCGCCAGCAGCTTGGACCTAGTGGGAAAACTGTTTTTT
TRBV13	NA	TRBJ1-1	NA	CASSVSTGRATEAFF	TGTGCCAGCAGCGTCTCGACCGGGAGGGCAACTGAAGCTTTCTTT
TRBV19	NA	TRBJ2-3	NA	CASSIRVVGTDTQYF	TGTGCCAGTAGTATCCGGGTGGTTGGCACAGATACGCAGTATTTT
TRBV4-2	TRBD1	TRBJ1-1	few	CASSFVDRVNTEAFF	TGTGCCAGCAGCTTCGTGGACAGGGTAAACACTGAAGCTTTCTTT
TRBV5-1	NA	TRBJ2-7	NA	CASSWEGGYEQYF	TGCGCCAGCAGCTGGGAGGGGGGCTACGAGCAGTACTTC
TRBV23-1	TRBD1	TRBJ1-4	NA	CASGPGTAKGSEKLFF	TGCGCCAGCGGCCCCGGGACAGCCAAGGGGAGTGAAAAACTGTTTTTT
TRBV6-6	TRBD1	TRBJ1-4	NA	CASSYSQGVHNEKLFF	TGTGCCAGCAGTTACTCTCAGGGGGTCCATAATGAAAAACTGTTTTTT
TRBV3-1/TRBV3-2	NA	TRBJ2-7	NA	CASSYGSTSYEQYF	TGTGCCAGCAGCTATGGGAGCACCTCCTACGAGCAGTACTTC
TRBV6-4	NA	TRBJ1-4	NA	CATPRERATNEKLFF	TGTGCCACCCCTAGGGAGAGGGCAACTAATGAAAAACTGTTTTTT
TRBV29-1	NA	TRBJ1-1	NA	CSVVAGDGSTEAFF	TGCAGCGTTGTAGCAGGAGATGGGAGCACTGAAGCTTTCTTT
TRBV11-2	TRBD2	TRBJ2-7	once	CASSPSGGGGYEQYF	TGTGCCAGCAGCCCCTCGGGGGGGGGCGGGTACGAGCAGTACTTC
TRBV19	NA	TRBJ1-2	NA	CASSIKTGDSGYTF	TGTGCCAGTAGTATAAAGACCGGGGACTCCGGCTACACCTTC
TRBV7-2	TRBD1	TRBJ1-5	few	CASSPQQGATNQPQHF	TGTGCCAGCAGCCCTCAACAGGGGGCTACCAATCAGCCCCAGCATTTT
TRBV19	NA	TRBJ2-3	NA	CASSISGTDTQYF	TGTGCCAGTAGTATTTCGGGGACAGATACGCAGTATTTT
TRBV5-1	TRBD1	TRBJ2-7	NA	CASSFKTGGNYEQYF	TGCGCCAGCAGTTTCAAGACAGGGGGAAACTACGAGCAGTACTTC
TRBV6-6	NA	TRBJ1-3	NA	CASSRRPSGGQGYLNTIYF	TGTGCCAGCAGTCGACGTCCCTCGGGGGGCCAGGGCTATTTGAACACCATATATTTT
TRBV11-2	NA	TRBJ2-1	NA	CASSRGVSYNEQFF	TGTGCCAGCAGCCGAGGAGTCTCCTACAATGAGCAGTTCTTC
TRBV19	TRBD1	TRBJ1-5	NA	CASPPGQVGIQPQHF	TGTGCCAGTCCCCCGGGACAGGTGGGGATTCAGCCCCAGCATTTT
TRBV5-1	NA	TRBJ2-2	NA	CASTVAGSTGELFF	TGCGCCAGCACCGTAGCTGGGAGCACCGGGGAGCTGTTTTTT
TRBV10-3	NA	TRBJ2-2	NA	CAIKVDIKTGELFF	TGTGCCATCAAAGTGGACATCAAAACCGGGGAGCTGTTTTTT
TRBV19	NA	TRBJ1-5	NA	CASSKENNQPQHF	TGTGCCAGTAGTAAGGAGAACAATCAGCCCCAGCATTTT
TRBV19	TRBD1	TRBJ1-4	NA	CASKDRGREKLFF	TGTGCCAGTAAAGACAGGGGCAGGGAAAAACTGTTTTTT
TRBV20-1	TRBD2	TRBJ2-5	NA	CSASLAGSQETQYF	TGCAGTGCTAGTCTAGCGGGCTCCCAAGAGACCCAGTACTTC
TRBV3-1/TRBV3-2	TRBD1	TRBJ1-5	NA	CASSQEAGTGVQPQHF	TGTGCCAGCAGCCAAGAGGCCGGGACAGGGGTCCAGCCCCAGCATTTT
TRBV7-3	TRBD2	TRBJ2-2	few	CASSSAPSGIRGELFF	TGTGCCAGCAGCTCGGCCCCTAGCGGGATCCGCGGGGAGCTGTTTTTT
TRBV1	NA	TRBJ2-2	few	CTSSSRGGAPILGELFF	TGCACCAGCAGCTCAAGGGGGGGGGCACCCATATTAGGGGAGCTGTTTTTT
TRBV7-2	NA	TRBJ2-3	NA	CASSQATDTQYF	TGTGCCAGCAGCCAAGCAACAGATACGCAGTATTTT
TRBV5-8	TRBD1	TRBJ1-2	NA	CASTRDRDYGYTF	TGTGCCAGCACCCGGGACAGGGACTATGGCTACACCTTC
TRBV7-2	TRBD2	TRBJ2-7	once	CASSLGRREGEQYF	TGTGCCAGCAGCCTTGGGAGGCGGGAGGGCGAGCAGTACTTC
TRBV2	TRBD2	TRBJ2-5	NA	CASSGTSGVPQETQYF	TGTGCCAGCTCCGGGACTAGCGGGGTGCCCCAAGAGACCCAGTACTTC
TRBV2	TRBD1	TRBJ1-4	once	CASLTGGDEKLFF	TGTGCCAGTTTAACAGGGGGCGATGAAAAACTGTTTTTT
TRBV7-2	TRBD1	TRBJ1-6	NA	CASSRTTTGSLSPLHF	TGTGCCAGCAGTAGGACTACGACAGGGTCCCTTTCACCCCTCCACTTT
TRBV5-1	TRBD1	TRBJ1-5	NA	CASSPSGGNNQPQHF	TGCGCCAGCAGCCCCTCAGGGGGTAACAATCAGCCCCAGCATTTT
TRBV7-2	TRBD2	TRBJ2-2	NA	CASSPWTSVGTGELFF	TGTGCCAGCAGCCCTTGGACTAGCGTCGGCACCGGGGAGCTGTTTTTT
TRBV7-9	TRBD2	TRBJ2-5	NA	CASSPWTSTETQYF	TGTGCCAGCAGCCCCTGGACTAGCACAGAGACCCAGTACTTC
TRBV6-5	NA	TRBJ1-2	NA	CASSRAVANYGYTF	TGTGCCAGCAGCAGGGCGGTAGCTAACTATGGCTACACCTTC
TRBV19	NA	TRBJ2-2	few	CASSRQTNTGELFF	TGTGCCAGTAGTAGACAAACGAACACCGGGGAGCTGTTTTTT
TRBV19	TRBD1	TRBJ2-7	NA	CASSIGLQGGYEQYF	TGTGCCAGTAGTATAGGGTTACAGGGGGGCTACGAGCAGTACTTC
TRBV6-5	TRBD1	TRBJ2-7	NA	CASSYYTGGSYEQYF	TGTGCCAGCAGTTACTATACAGGGGGTTCCTACGAGCAGTACTTC
TRBV3-1/TRBV3-2	NA	TRBJ2-1	NA	CASSKGSAGSSYNEQFF	TGTGCCAGCAGCAAAGGATCGGCGGGGAGCTCCTACAATGAGCAGTTCTTC
TRBV20-1	TRBD1	TRBJ2-7	NA	CSASEGQFFPYEQYF	TGCAGTGCTAGTGAGGGACAGTTCTTTCCCTACGAGCAGTACTTC
TRBV5-1	TRBD2	TRBJ2-2	NA	CASTLGSGGPSTGELFF	TGCGCCAGCACCCTGGGTTCGGGAGGGCCGAGCACCGGGGAGCTGTTTTTT
TRBV5-6	NA	TRBJ2-4	NA	CASSTQDKNIQYF	TGTGCCAGCAGCACACAGGATAAAAACATTCAGTACTTC
TRBV18	TRBD2	TRBJ2-6	once	CASSPGTSGSSGANVLTF	TGTGCCAGCTCACCAGGGACTAGCGGGAGCTCTGGGGCCAACGTCCTGACTTTC
TRBV9	TRBD1	TRBJ2-2	NA	CASSATGTANTGELFF	TGTGCCAGCAGCGCGACCGGGACAGCAAACACCGGGGAGCTGTTTTTT
TRBV7-2	TRBD1	TRBJ2-5	NA	CASSLARQGAYWTPGETQYF	TGTGCCAGCAGCTTAGCGCGGCAGGGGGCGTACTGGACCCCCGGGGAGACCCAGTACTTC
TRBV27	NA	TRBJ2-1	NA	CASSLFKTQLNEQFF	TGTGCCAGCAGTTTGTTCAAGACACAACTCAATGAGCAGTTCTTC
TRBV5-1	NA	TRBJ1-2	NA	CASSSAPGPDYGYTF	TGCGCCAGCAGCTCGGCCCCAGGGCCCGACTATGGCTACACCTTC
TRBV18	TRBD1	TRBJ2-7	NA	CASSNTTGWPLYEQYF	TGTGCCAGCTCAAATACGACAGGGTGGCCTCTCTACGAGCAGTACTTC
TRBV5-1	NA	TRBJ2-7	NA	CASSFQGSEQYF	TGCGCCAGCAGCTTTCAGGGATCGGAGCAGTACTTC
TRBV5-1	TRBD1	TRBJ2-1	NA	CASSSGRDSSYNEQFF	TGCGCCAGCAGCTCGGGCCGGGACAGCTCCTACAATGAGCAGTTCTTC
TRBV9	NA	TRBJ2-7	NA	CASSEGLQDPYEQYF	TGTGCCAGCAGCGAGGGGCTCCAGGACCCCTACGAGCAGTACTTC